These 14 T cell receptor beta chains were all obtained from the same sample, sequenced in a study of blood T cells in healthy people across ages. Through a sample-barcoded 5' primer and a J-beta primer mix, a second PCR was run for roughly 6 to 11 cycles. TCRdb reprocessed the 5' RACE reads with MiXCR, giving one entry per CDR3 protein. The sample lists approximately 780,000 distinct CDR3 sequences; under 30% were seen once. A further study also used this sample, focusing on T cells of mothers and their children.

Sequences were obtained from blood. The receptors were gathered from a boy aged 5-17 years in good health.

The chain couples TRBV12-5 to TRBJ2-1, with TRBD1 as a possible D gene (6 bases). CDR1 LGHNT and CDR2 FRNRAP come from the germline V gene. The CDR3 runs 15 residues. Trimming left V 5 bases short and J 3 bases short, with 14 bases between. Here the CDR3 reads CASGKSRGDYNEQFF. The CDR3 bases are TGTGCTAGTGGTAAAAGCAGGGGAGACTACAATGAGCAGTTCTTC.

This clonotype was seen only a few times. The chain links TRBV10-3 to TRBJ1-2, with D unclear. The CDR3 runs to 14 residues. Germline V lookup: CDR1 ENHRY, CDR2 SYGVKD. The ends were cut back, 1 base at V and 2 bases at J, with 8 bases in the middle. The CDR3 nucleotides are TGTGCCATCAGTGAGTTTTTGGGAAACTATGGCTACACCTTC. It is translated as CAISEFLGNYGYTF.

This clonotype was counted only a few times. The J gene is TRBJ1-4, the V gene TRBV12-3 or TRBV12-4, with D maybe TRBD1 (5 bases). CDR3 size: 13 residues. Trimming removed 7 bases at V and 8 bases at J, with 14 bases between. The CDR3 DNA follows: TGTGCCAGCATGTCCCGGGGGGACGAAAAACTGTTTTTT. Translated, it gives CASMSRGDEKLFF.

This clonotype was counted only a few times. CDR3 amino acids: CSAGTPTLYEQYF. The CDR3 bases are TGCAGCGCCGGGACACCGACCTTATACGAGCAGTACTTC. This sequence joins TRBV29-1 and TRBJ2-7; D is perhaps TRBD1 (6 bases). The CDR3 has 13 residues. V lost 7 bases and J 4 bases, leaving 17 bases between the germline ends. Germline V CDR1 and CDR2: SQVTM, ANQGSEA.

This clonotype showed up just a few times. This chain joins TRBV6-5 and TRBJ2-2, with a tentative D call TRBD1 (6 bases). From germline, CDR1 is MNHEY and CDR2 SVGAGI. V was shortened by 11 bases and J by 1 base, with 17 bases between the two germline ends. CDR3 length: 15 residues. As DNA, the CDR3 is TGTGCCGCGCGCCGAGGACAGTTGAACACCGGGGAGCTGTTTTTT. Amino acid sequence: CAARRGQLNTGELFF.

As DNA, the CDR3 is TGTGCCAGCAGCCAAGCCGGGACAGTAACCTACGAGCAGTACTTC. Translating gives CASSQAGTVTYEQYF. V is TRBV5-5 and J is TRBJ2-7, with 7 bases lining up with TRBD1. Losses at the gene ends were 4 bases for V and 2 bases for J; bases not matched to a gene: 9. The germline V gene encodes CDR1 SGHKS and CDR2 YYEKEE (reference sequence). The CDR3 consists of 15 residues.

The chain employs TRBV27 and TRBJ2-1; D is possibly TRBD2 (5 bases). The DNA end lines up better with TRBJ2-7; the J call may be wrong. Per germline, CDR1 MNHEY and CDR2 SMNVEV (reference sequence). This CDR3 has 12 residues. Here the CDR3 reads CASTDSGNEQYF. The CDR3 nucleotides read TGTGCCAGCACGGACTCCGGGAACGAGCAGTACTTC.

This clonotype has just a few counts. The V gene is TRBV20-1, the J gene TRBJ2-5, with 7 nucleotides matching TRBD1. Trimming took 2 bases from V and 5 from J; bases not matched to a gene: 14. This CDR3 is 16 amino acids long. Germline-derived CDR1 and CDR2 are DFQATT and SNEGSKA (reference sequence). CDR3 sequence (DNA): TGCAGTGCTAGACTGAACTCCAGGGGGTTCATGGAGACCCAGTACTTC. Its protein product is CSARLNSRGFMETQYF.

Notes on this clonotype: A much larger clonotype is one base distant, so this may be a read error. The chain has TRBV27 and TRBJ2-7; TRBD1 or TRBD2 may be the D gene (5 bases each). With 4 bases removed from V and 0 bases from J, the gap between germline ends came to 10 bases. Germline values: CDR1 MNHEY, CDR2 SMNVEV (reference sequence). The length of the CDR3 is 14 residues. The CDR3 region has the DNA TGTGCCAGCAGTTATGAGGGGAGCTCCTACGAGCAGTACTTC. Translated, it gives CASSYEGSSYEQYF.

V is TRBV27 and J is TRBJ2-7; D unresolved. Germline V gives CDR1 MNHEY, CDR2 SMNVEV (reference sequence). V was clipped by 4 bases and J by 2 bases, with 12 bases between them. CDR3 length: 14 residues. The CDR3 coding sequence is TGTGCCAGCAGTTCCTGGCGGCAGACCTACGAGCAGTACTTC. Encoded protein: CASSSWRQTYEQYF.

The V gene is TRBV6-5, the J gene TRBJ1-4; TRBD1 matches 7 bases. This CDR3 contains 11 residues. Germline V gene lookup returns CDR1 MNHEY and CDR2 SVGAGI. The V gene end was trimmed by 8 bases and the J gene end by 11 bases; junction bases not matched to a gene: 5. The CDR3 bases are TGTGCCAGCGGGGCAGGGGGGAAACTGTTTTTT. Its protein product is CASGAGGKLFF.

This clonotype was seen a handful of times. The V call is TRBV7-3, the J call TRBJ2-4; perhaps TRBD1 as D (5 bases). The length of the CDR3 is 15 residues. Trimming removed 2 bases from V and 3 bases from J, with 11 bases in between. CDR1 and CDR2 (germline): SGHTA, FQGTGA. CDR3 in DNA: TGTGCCAGCAGCTTAGGCAGGGCCGGCAAAAACATTCAGTACTTC. Residues: CASSLGRAGKNIQYF.

The chain joins TRBV25-1 to TRBJ2-3, with a tentative D call TRBD1 (6 bases). V was shortened by 6 bases and J by 3 bases, with 16 bases between the two germline ends. Per germline, CDR1 MGHDK and CDR2 SYGVNS. This CDR3 has 15 amino acids. CDR3 in amino acids: CASSTQWGLTDTQYF. In DNA form, the CDR3 reads TGTGCCAGCAGCACCCAGTGGGGGCTGACAGATACGCAGTATTTT.

V gene TRBV12-3 or TRBV12-4 combines with J gene TRBJ2-7; D remains unclear. Trimming stripped 3 bases from V and 2 bases from J, with 11 bases between. The CDR3 sequence is 14 residues long. In DNA, the CDR3 is TGTGCCAGCAGTTTTTCGGGCTCAACCTACGAGCAGTACTTC. Translated: CASSFSGSTYEQYF.